The 32 T cell receptor beta chains listed next were all sequenced from one sample in a study of blood T cell repertoires in COVID-19. This table comes from immunoSEQ multiplex PCR, and its TCRdb copy is limited to in-frame clones, with some not included. The sample consists of about 240,000 clones, roughly nine tenths of them appearing once. The sample was peripheral blood. These receptor sequences come from a man between 60 and 75 years old with acute or convalescent COVID-19.

This sequence joins TRBV7-9 and TRBJ2-5; 7 bases agree with TRBD1. J gave up 4 bases and V 3 bases, and 5 bases lay outside the gene matches. There are 14 residues in the CDR3. Germline V gene sequence: CDR1 SEHNR, CDR2 FQNEAQ (reference sequence). CDR3 in DNA: TGTGCCAGCAGCTTCCGGGACAGCCTAGAGACCCAGTACTTC. This translates into CASSFRDSLETQYF.

The CDR3 DNA sequence: TGTGCCACCAGCAGAGGGGCCAGGGGTCGGTGGGGCTACACCTTC. Translating gives CATSRGARGRWGYTF. V gene TRBV15 combines with J gene TRBJ1-2, with a weak D call TRBD1 (6 bases). The V gene's germline CDR1 is LNHNV and CDR2 YYDKDF (reference sequence). The germline V and J ends were trimmed by 1 base and 8 bases, with 17 bases remaining between them. The CDR3 covers 15 residues.

The rearrangement joins TRBV3-1 (or the pseudogene TRBV3-2) to TRBJ2-7; D is perhaps TRBD2 (6 bases). Germline V CDR1 and CDR2: LGHDT, YNNKEL (reference sequence). The CDR3 has 14 amino acids. The V and J ends lost 5 bases and 1 base respectively, with 12 bases between them. The CDR3 is CASSEVAGSYEQYF. The CDR3, as DNA: TGTGCCAGCAGCGAGGTGGCGGGATCCTACGAGCAGTACTTC.

CDR3 loop: CASSFGADNEQFF. Written as DNA, the CDR3 is TGCGCCAGCAGCTTTGGGGCGGACAATGAGCAGTTCTTC. This chain connects TRBV5-1 to TRBJ2-1; tentatively, D is TRBD1 (5 bases). The CDR3 is made up of 13 amino acids. Germline V gives CDR1 SGHRS, CDR2 YFSETQ. V was clipped by 2 bases and J by 5 bases, with 8 bases between them.

The gene calls are TRBV5-1 and TRBJ2-7, with 8 bases identical to TRBD1. The CDR3 totals 14 residues. In germline, CDR1 is SGHRS, CDR2 YFSETQ. With 6 bases clipped from V and 7 bases from J, the junction kept 12 bases outside the gene matches. CDR3 residues: CASTRKGQDGEQYF. The CDR3 DNA reads TGCGCCAGCACTAGGAAGGGACAGGATGGAGAGCAGTACTTC.

The chain carries TRBV28 and TRBJ1-3; 9 nucleotides align to TRBD1. V shed 1 base and J 4 bases; nucleotides not matched to a gene: 11. The CDR3 has 18 amino acids. Germline V gene data show CDR1 as MDHEN and CDR2 as SYDVKM. DNA of the CDR3: TGTGCCAGCAGTTTATTCGGTCGGGGACAGGGAAGCGGAAACACCATATATTTT. Protein: CASSLFGRGQGSGNTIYF.

This chain joins TRBV27 and TRBJ2-3; TRBD2 agrees at 13 bases. V shed 1 base, J shed 6 bases, and the junction held 4 bases outside the gene matches. From germline, CDR1 is MNHEY and CDR2 SMNVEV (reference sequence). The CDR3 is 16 amino acids. The CDR3 DNA reads as TGTGCCAGCAGTTTATTGGGGACTAGCGGGGAGGATACGCAGTATTTT. Encoded protein: CASSLLGTSGEDTQYF.

The chain employs TRBV19 and TRBJ1-2; 12 bases are shared with TRBD1. The CDR3 is 14 amino acids. Germline V gene data show CDR1 as LNHDA and CDR2 as SQIVND (reference sequence). With 10 bases clipped from V and 5 bases from J, the junction kept 8 bases outside the gene matches. In DNA form, the CDR3 reads TGTGCCACCCGGGACAGGGGGCGCCAGTATGGCTACACCTTC. Its protein is CATRDRGRQYGYTF.

This chain connects TRBV30 to TRBJ2-3; TRBD2 aligns across 9 bases. V lost 0 bases to trimming and J lost 3 bases; unmatched junction nucleotides: 25. The CDR3 consists of 22 residues. Germline assignment: CDR1 GTSNPN and CDR2 SVGIG (reference sequence). CDR3 sequence (DNA): TGTGCCTGGAGTGTATTCCTGGGTGCGGCCAGCGGGAGGTTTTTGGAAACAGATACGCAGTATTTT. This codes for CAWSVFLGAASGRFLETDTQYF.

The chain links TRBV27 to TRBJ2-3; TRBD2 agrees at 7 bases. CDR1 MNHEY and CDR2 SMNVEV come from the germline V gene (reference sequence). The CDR3 covers 20 residues. With V trimmed by 4 bases and J by 4 bases, 23 bases remained unmatched. CDR3 sequence: CASSSHAPLILGGVSDTQYF. CDR3 nucleotides: TGTGCCAGCAGTTCCCATGCCCCCCTTATCCTGGGGGGGGTCTCAGATACGCAGTATTTT.

This chain uses TRBV27 with TRBJ2-3; TRBD2 aligns across 11 bases. V trimming: 9 bases; J trimming: 2 bases; junction bases outside the gene matches: 7. CDR1 is MNHEY, CDR2 SMNVEV, per germline (reference sequence). This CDR3 is 15 amino acids long. The CDR3 DNA reads TGTGCCAGTCGCAGACTAGCGGGATTCACAGATACGCAGTATTTT. This sequence encodes CASRRLAGFTDTQYF.

The chain couples TRBV20-1 to TRBJ2-7; D not resolved. This CDR3 is 11 amino acids long. In germline, CDR1 is DFQATT, CDR2 SNEGSKA (reference sequence). Trimming left V 6 bases short and J 0 bases short, with 6 bases between. This CDR3 reads CSALVSYEQYF. The CDR3 nucleotides read TGCAGTGCCCTAGTCTCCTACGAGCAGTACTTC.

This rearrangement joins TRBV4-1 to TRBJ1-1; 10 bases are shared with TRBD1. V lost 7 bases, J lost 7 bases, and 15 bases stayed unmatched. This CDR3 spans 16 amino acids. Germline V lookup: CDR1 MGHRA, CDR2 YSYEKL. Here the CDR3 reads CASTSQRTGGSSEAFF. The CDR3 bases are TGCGCCAGCACCTCCCAAAGGACAGGGGGAAGTAGTGAAGCTTTCTTT.

The rearrangement uses TRBV19 and TRBJ1-2; 7 bases are a match to TRBD1. J was trimmed by 4 bases and V by 7 bases; bases with no gene match: 9. The CDR3 loop spans 14 amino acids. Germline values: CDR1 LNHDA, CDR2 SQIVND (reference sequence). The CDR3: CASTAPRDSYGYTF. The CDR3 region has the DNA TGTGCCAGTACCGCCCCCAGGGACAGCTATGGCTACACCTTC.

This clone has just a few counts. The chain joins TRBV27 to TRBJ1-2; a weak D match, TRBD1 (6 bases). Trimming took off 2 bases at V and 7 bases at J, with 11 bases between the two ends. Germline CDR1 is MNHEY and CDR2 is SMNVEV (reference sequence). The CDR3 runs to 13 residues. CDR3 sequence (DNA): TGTGCCAGCAGTTTACGTCAGGGGAGTGGCTACACCTTC. Translating it yields CASSLRQGSGYTF.

The chain is built from TRBV28 and TRBJ1-3, with 7 bases identical to TRBD1. CDR1 MDHEN and CDR2 SYDVKM come from the germline V gene. This CDR3 is 14 amino acids long. The J segment lost 4 bases and the V segment lost 9 bases, leaving 9 bases of the junction unmatched. This chain's CDR3 is CASYEGARGNTIYF. The CDR3 DNA is TGTGCCAGTTACGAGGGGGCGCGGGGAAACACCATATATTTT.

V is TRBV14 and J is TRBJ1-4; the D is unclear. V was pared by 1 base and J by 5 bases, with 11 bases between. The CDR3 length is 15 residues. Per germline, CDR1 SGHDN and CDR2 FVKESK. CDR3 sequence reads: CASSQGVQLNEKLFF. The CDR3 DNA reads TGTGCCAGCAGCCAAGGGGTACAGCTGAATGAAAAACTGTTTTTT. Looking up the rest from reference TRBV14 and TRBJ1-4 gives the full variable domain: EAGVTQFPSHSVIEKGQTVTLRCDPISGHDNLYWYRRVMGKEIKFLLHFVKESKQDESGMPNNRFLAERTGGTYSTLKVQPAELEDSGVYFCASSQGVQLNEKLFFGSGTQLSVL.

V gene TRBV10-3 combines with J gene TRBJ2-1; 8 nucleotides match TRBD1. The V segment lost 10 bases and the J segment 8 bases; nucleotides outside the gene matches: 10. The CDR3 spans 13 residues. The V gene's germline CDR1 is ENHRY and CDR2 SYGVKD. The CDR3 DNA is TGTGCCACCGATGGACAGGGCGAAGATGAGCAGTTCTTC. The encoded protein is CATDGQGEDEQFF.

V is TRBV7-9 and J is TRBJ1-1; D unclear. The V and J ends lost 1 base and 2 bases respectively, with 8 bases between them. Germline V gene lookup returns CDR1 SEHNR and CDR2 FQNEAQ (reference sequence). The CDR3 runs 14 residues. CDR3 DNA: TGTGCCAGCAGCTTAGTACAAATTAACACTGAAGCTTTCTTT. It specifies CASSLVQINTEAFF.

With respect to this clone: At one of its ends the junction is not consistent with the germline gene, which may arise from a read error. The chain couples TRBV7-7 to TRBJ2-1; D may be TRBD1 or TRBD2 (5 bases each). The CDR3 covers 16 residues. CDR1 and CDR2 from the germline V gene are SSHAT and FNYEAQ (reference sequence). CDR3 sequence (DNA): TGTGCTAGCAGCTTAGGGAGAGACAGAGCCTACAATGAGCAGTTCTTC. Encoded protein: CASSLGRDRAYNEQFF.

The rearrangement uses TRBV28 and TRBJ1-1; maybe TRBD1 (6 bases). V dropped 6 bases and J dropped 6 bases, with 17 bases sitting between them. The length of the CDR3 is 14 residues. Looked up from germline, CDR1 is MDHEN and CDR2 is SYDVKM. This chain's CDR3 is CASSAYAGAAEAFF. The CDR3 DNA reads TGTGCCAGCAGCGCCTACGCGGGGGCCGCTGAAGCTTTCTTT.

This sequence joins TRBV7-9 and TRBJ1-2, with 10 bases aligning to TRBD1. J lost 3 bases, V lost 5 bases, and 3 bases had no gene match. The germline gives CDR1 SEHNR, CDR2 FQNEAQ (reference sequence). The CDR3 sequence is 14 residues long. The CDR3 is CASSRGTGDYGYTF. The CDR3 DNA is TGTGCCAGCAGCCGTGGGACAGGGGACTATGGCTACACCTTC.

This clone appeared a single time. The chain employs TRBV5-6 and TRBJ1-4, with 8 bases that match TRBD1. The ends lost 3 bases at V and 3 bases at J; junction bases unmatched: 7. CDR1 SGHDT and CDR2 YYEEEE come from the germline V gene. The length of the CDR3 is 16 residues. DNA for the CDR3: TGTGCCAGCAGCTCAACAGACAGGGGCGCTAATGAAAAACTGTTTTTT. It is translated as CASSSTDRGANEKLFF.

The rearrangement uses TRBV4-3 and TRBJ1-1; TRBD1 is a possible D gene (6 bases). CDR3 size: 15 residues. Trimming shortened V by 2 bases and J by 8 bases, and 18 bases separated the two germline ends. Germline-derived CDR1 and CDR2 are LGHNA and YSLEER. CDR3 sequence (DNA): TGCGCCAGCAGCCAACGGGGGGGACAAGGGTACGAAGCTTTCTTT. As protein: CASSQRGGQGYEAFF.

The chain links TRBV7-9 to TRBJ2-1; 11 positions match TRBD2. Trimming at V came to 5 bases and at J to 5 bases, leaving 11 bases not matched to a gene. CDR3 size: 17 residues. Germline V CDR1 and CDR2: SEHNR, FQNEAQ (reference sequence). DNA for the CDR3: TGTGCCAGCAGCGCCCGACTAGCGGGACGTGGAAACAATGAGCAGTTCTTC. It encodes CASSARLAGRGNNEQFF.

This clone was recorded a few times. This chain connects TRBV10-3 to TRBJ1-2; a possible D gene is TRBD1 (5 bases). Trimming took off 0 bases at V and 8 bases at J, with 7 bases between the two ends. This CDR3 is 12 amino acids long. Germline V gene lookup returns CDR1 ENHRY and CDR2 SYGVKD. Here the CDR3 reads CAISESRGGYTF. The CDR3 region has the DNA TGTGCCATCAGTGAGTCTCGGGGGGGCTACACCTTC.

This clone appeared a few times. The chain recombines TRBV28 with TRBJ2-7, with a tentative D call TRBD1 (5 bases). The germline V gene encodes CDR1 MDHEN and CDR2 SYDVKM. The V and J ends lost 6 bases and 3 bases respectively, with 9 bases between them. This CDR3 is 12 amino acids long. CDR3 nucleotide sequence: TGTGCCAGCAGAGAGGACATCTACGAGCAGTACTTC. Its protein is CASREDIYEQYF.

This chain joins TRBV11-3 and TRBJ2-3; D is perhaps TRBD2 (6 bases). There are 17 residues in the CDR3. The germline gives CDR1 SGHNT, CDR2 YENEEA. The V end was cut by 0 bases, the J end by 1 base, with 14 bases between. The CDR3 bases are TGTGCCAGCAGCTTAGACGGGAGAGGGTACGGCACAGATACGCAGTATTTT. This encodes CASSLDGRGYGTDTQYF.

This chain links TRBV7-2 with TRBJ1-3; D is ambiguous. Trimming took off 2 bases at V and 0 bases at J, with 8 bases between the two ends. This CDR3 region has 15 residues. Germline values: CDR1 SGHTA, CDR2 FQGNSA. The CDR3 bases are TGTGCCAGCAGCTTACCGGTCCTCTCTGGAAACACCATATATTTT. It is translated as CASSLPVLSGNTIYF.

The rearrangement joins TRBV11-2 to TRBJ2-1; 8 nucleotides line up with TRBD2. V trimming: 2 bases; J trimming: 2 bases; junction bases outside the gene matches: 2. Germline CDR1 SGHAT, CDR2 FQNNGV. The CDR3 is 15 residues long. DNA of the CDR3: TGTGCCAGCAGCTTAAACGGGAGGGCCTACAATGAGCAGTTCTTC. Translation: CASSLNGRAYNEQFF.

The rearrangement links TRBV28 to TRBJ1-2, with D unclear. The CDR3 loop spans 12 amino acids. The V and J ends lost 1 base and 8 bases respectively, with 8 bases between them. The germline V gene encodes CDR1 MDHEN and CDR2 SYDVKM. In DNA form, the CDR3 reads TGTGCCAGCAGTTTATTAGTCGGGGGCTACACCTTC. It specifies CASSLLVGGYTF.

This clone has a single count. The rearrangement uses TRBV10-3 and TRBJ1-2; 9 bases line up with TRBD1. The germline CDR1 and CDR2 sequences are ENHRY and SYGVKD. Trimming took 6 bases from V and 8 from J; bases not matched to a gene: 10. The CDR3 length is 14 residues. CDR3 sequence: CAISPGQGGVGYTF. CDR3 bases: TGTGCCATCAGCCCGGGACAGGGAGGGGTAGGCTACACCTTC.